The 18 T cell receptor beta chains below were found in one sample sequenced in a study of early T cells in non-severe SARS-CoV-2 infection. TCRdb used MiXCR to reprocess the 5' RACE reads, holding one entry per CDR3 protein. The sample shows approximately 32,000 distinct CDR3 sequences, over 4.5% of them seen only once. The material sequenced was whole blood. These TCRs come from an adult who was a healthcare worker with PCR-confirmed SARS-CoV-2 infection or an uninfected control (not recorded which).

The sample holds many counts of this clonotype. The chain uses TRBV7-3 and TRBJ2-2; unclear D gene. V was shortened by 3 bases and J by 6 bases, with 5 bases between the two germline ends. Germline V gives CDR1 SGHTA, CDR2 FQGTGA. The CDR3 totals 12 residues. This CDR3 is CASSFKSGELFF. The CDR3, as DNA: TGTGCCAGCAGCTTCAAGTCCGGGGAGCTGTTTTTT.

Many counts were recorded for this clonotype. V is TRBV30 and J is TRBJ1-1; TRBD1 aligns across 9 bases. Trimming removed 0 bases from V and 6 bases from J; junction bases left unmatched: 5. Germline assignment: CDR1 GTSNPN and CDR2 SVGIG (reference sequence). The CDR3 is 14 amino acids. CDR3 nucleotide sequence: TGTGCCTGGAGTGTAGGACAGGGGAGCTCTGAAGCTTTCTTT. Protein: CAWSVGQGSSEAFF.

This clonotype was counted ten times or more. The rearrangement links TRBV6-1 to TRBJ2-1, with D unresolved. CDR1 is MNHNS, CDR2 SASEGT, per germline. Between the trimmed V and J ends, which lost 1 base and 12 bases, there was a span of 13 bases. The CDR3 totals 13 residues. The CDR3 DNA is TGTGCCAGCAGTGAAGAGTCGGTAAGCGTGCAGTTCTTC. Its protein product is CASSEESVSVQFF.

This clonotype was seen ten or more times. The genes are TRBV27 and TRBJ2-7; tentative D call: TRBD2 (5 bases). The CDR3 runs 15 residues. Germline CDR1 reads MNHEY; CDR2 reads SMNVEV (reference sequence). Trimming removed 5 bases from V and 4 bases from J, with 18 bases in between. The CDR3 loop is CASSVTPRGSYEQYF. CDR3 DNA sequence: TGTGCCAGCAGTGTAACTCCCCGGGGATCATACGAGCAGTACTTC.

This clonotype was seen ten or more times. The rearrangement uses TRBV7-9 and TRBJ2-1, with 9 bases matching TRBD1. Trimming at V came to 5 bases and at J to 8 bases, leaving 7 bases not matched to a gene. CDR1 is SEHNR and CDR2 is FQNEAQ in the germline V gene (reference sequence). The CDR3 loop spans 14 amino acids. The CDR3 DNA reads TGTGCCAGCAGCATCTGGACAGGGGTGGATGAGCAGTTCTTC. Amino acids: CASSIWTGVDEQFF.

The rearrangement links TRBV11-1 to TRBJ2-5; 11 bases agree with TRBD2. This CDR3 has 17 amino acids. The germline CDR1 and CDR2 sequences are SGHAT and FQDESV (reference sequence). V trimming: 3 bases; J trimming: 1 base; junction bases outside the gene matches: 7. The CDR3 protein is CASSLKGLAGGQETQYF. As DNA, the CDR3 is TGTGCCAGCAGCTTGAAAGGGCTAGCGGGAGGCCAAGAGACCCAGTACTTC.

At least ten counts were recorded for this clonotype. The chain carries TRBV5-1 and TRBJ2-7, with D perhaps assigned TRBD1 or TRBD2 (6 bases each). V lost 9 bases to trimming and J lost 3 bases, with 22 bases between them. The CDR3 runs to 15 residues. Germline V gene sequence: CDR1 SGHRS, CDR2 YFSETQ. CDR3 in amino acids: CATQKGPGAIYEQYF. DNA for the CDR3: TGCGCCACCCAAAAGGGCCCGGGGGCCATCTACGAGCAGTACTTC.

In its sample, this clonotype was seen many times. The CDR3 loop reads CAWTGTGDTGELFF. The CDR3 DNA sequence: TGTGCCTGGACCGGGACAGGGGATACCGGGGAGCTGTTTTTT. The chain joins TRBV30 to TRBJ2-2, with 10 bases lining up with TRBD1. Germline V lookup: CDR1 GTSNPN, CDR2 SVGIG (reference sequence). V was clipped by 4 bases and J by 5 bases; unmatched bases: 4. The CDR3 spans 14 residues.

This clonotype was recorded at least ten times. The chain couples TRBV6-2 or TRBV6-3 to TRBJ2-7; D might be TRBD1 (6 bases). This CDR3 spans 12 amino acids. Trimming took off 6 bases at V and 11 bases at J, with 17 bases between the two ends. Germline-derived CDR1 and CDR2 are MNHEY and SVGEGT. CDR3 region: CASRGQSQGEYF. Here the CDR3 DNA reads TGTGCCAGCAGAGGACAGTCCCAAGGCGAGTACTTC.

This clonotype was observed at least ten times. The chain links TRBV6-6 to TRBJ2-1; 11 bases match TRBD2. The length of the CDR3 is 14 residues. Germline-derived CDR1 and CDR2 are MNHNY and SVGAGI (reference sequence). The junction had 5 bases not matched to a gene; V was cut back by 8 bases and J by 5 bases. The CDR3 sequence: CASGTSGSNNEQFF. DNA of the CDR3: TGTGCCAGCGGAACTAGCGGGAGCAACAATGAGCAGTTCTTC.

This clonotype came up many times. The chain employs TRBV7-2 and TRBJ2-7; D remains unclear. The CDR3 sequence is 16 residues long. V lost 6 bases, J lost 3 bases, and 21 bases lay in between. Germline V lookup: CDR1 SGHTA, CDR2 FQGNSA. For the CDR3, the DNA is TGTGCCAGCAGTCAAGCGACACCCTCTAAACTCTACGAGCAGTACTTC. Translating it yields CASSQATPSKLYEQYF.

This clonotype was counted ten times or more. This rearrangement joins TRBV6-5 to TRBJ2-3; no reliable D call. V was cut by 4 bases and J by 2 bases, with 10 bases left in between. Germline CDR1 MNHEY, CDR2 SVGAGI. The CDR3 loop spans 14 amino acids. CDR3 nucleotide sequence: TGTGCCAGCAGTTCTCCCCCGACCACAGATACGCAGTATTTT. Protein: CASSSPPTTDTQYF.

At least ten counts were recorded for this clonotype. The chain uses TRBV10-2 and TRBJ2-5, with a tentative D call TRBD1 (6 bases). Germline CDR1 WSHSY, CDR2 SAAADI. The CDR3 loop spans 12 amino acids. V was pared by 6 bases and J by 5 bases, with 10 bases between. DNA for the CDR3: TGCGCCAGCAGACAGGGCGAGGAGACCCAGTACTTC. Amino acid sequence: CASRQGEETQYF.

Ten or more counts support this clonotype. The chain carries TRBV18 and TRBJ1-2; D not resolved. CDR3 length: 14 amino acids. V dropped 0 bases and J dropped 4 bases, with 9 bases sitting between them. Germline loops: CDR1 KGHSH, CDR2 LQKENI. CDR3 DNA: TGTGCCAGCTCACCACCGTCAGCCATCTATGGCTACACCTTC. It codes for CASSPPSAIYGYTF. The whole variable domain, remainder taken from reference TRBV18 and TRBJ1-2, is NAGVMQNPRHLVRRRGQEARLRCSPMKGHSHVYWYRQLPEEGLKFMVYLQKENIIDESGMPKERFSAEFPKEGPSILRIQQVVRGDSAAYFCASSPPSAIYGYTFGSGTRLTVV.

This clonotype was seen ten or more times. This chain uses TRBV12-3 or TRBV12-4 with TRBJ2-1; no reliable D call. Trimming cost V 3 bases and J 2 bases, with 8 bases left between them. This CDR3 is built from 14 residues. The CDR3, as DNA: TGTGCCAGCAGTTTTTGGGGAACCTACAATGAGCAGTTCTTC. It translates to CASSFWGTYNEQFF.

This clonotype was picked up many times. The genes are TRBV20-1 and TRBJ1-1, with a weak D call TRBD1 (5 bases). V was pared by 5 bases and J by 7 bases, with 14 bases between. The CDR3 consists of 12 residues. Germline V gene data show CDR1 as DFQATT and CDR2 as SNEGSKA (reference sequence). The CDR3 region is CSAGGPVVEAFF. DNA for the CDR3: TGCAGTGCTGGGGGACCAGTCGTTGAAGCTTTCTTT.

The chain carries TRBV12-3 or TRBV12-4 and TRBJ2-5; no firm D call. Trimming cost V 7 bases and J 4 bases, with 7 bases left between them. The CDR3 loop spans 11 amino acids. DNA for the CDR3: TGTGCCAGCACACCGTCAGAGACCCAGTACTTC. Encoded protein: CASTPSETQYF.

In this sample, this clonotype turned up many times. The chain recombines TRBV27 with TRBJ2-4; 7 bases are shared with TRBD1. CDR1 MNHEY and CDR2 SMNVEV come from the germline V gene (reference sequence). V shed 8 bases and J 1 base; nucleotides not matched to a gene: 11. This CDR3 has 16 residues. The CDR3 sequence is CASGHITGVAKNIQYF. The CDR3 nucleotides read TGTGCCAGCGGTCATATCACAGGGGTGGCCAAAAACATTCAGTACTTC.